What follows are 16 T cell receptor beta chains derived from one specimen sequenced in a study of T-cell memory formation after mild COVID-19. TCRdb redid the calling of the 5' RACE reads with MiXCR, one entry per CDR3 protein. The data show 580,000 or so distinct CDR3 sequences, 15% to 20% seen once. The sequencing input was PBMCs or a T cell subset sorted from them (not recorded which). All receptors derive from an adult woman who had mild COVID-19 (a few samples of this study predate the infection). Cell type and time point are not known.

There are a few counts of this clonotype. DNA of the CDR3: TGTGCCACCAGCATCACAGGGGCCGGCGAAAAACTGTTTTTT. This encodes CATSITGAGEKLFF. J is TRBJ1-4 and V is TRBV15, with 7 nucleotides matching TRBD1. This CDR3 region has 14 residues. Germline V CDR1 and CDR2: LNHNV, YYDKDF (reference sequence). Trimming took 4 bases from V and 8 from J; bases not matched to a gene: 7. Filled out from reference TRBV15 and TRBJ1-4, the complete variable domain reads DAMVIQNPRYQVTQFGKPVTLSCSQTLNHNVMYWYQQKSSQAPKLLFHYYDKDFNNEADTPDNFQSRRPNTSFCFLDIRSPGLGDTAMYLCATSITGAGEKLFFGSGTQLSVL.

This clonotype was seen at least ten times. J is TRBJ2-2 and V is TRBV9; TRBD2 is a possible D gene (6 bases). This CDR3 has 16 residues. Germline V lookup: CDR1 SGDLS, CDR2 YYNGEE. Trimming left V 0 bases short and J 6 bases short, with 15 bases between. The CDR3 DNA sequence: TGTGCCAGCAGCGTAGTTGGGGGGATGTCGGCCGGGGAGCTGTTTTTT. Protein: CASSVVGGMSAGELFF.

This clonotype was picked up a small number of times. This chain connects TRBV6-6 to TRBJ2-2, with 9 bases aligning to TRBD1. The CDR3 extends over 17 amino acids. Germline CDR1 and CDR2: MNHNY and SVGAGI (reference sequence). J was trimmed by 0 bases and V by 5 bases; bases with no gene match: 7. Here the CDR3 DNA reads TGTGCCAGCAGTCCGGAACAGGGGGCCGCGAACACCGGGGAGCTGTTTTTT. Translating it yields CASSPEQGAANTGELFF.

The J gene is TRBJ2-3, the V gene TRBV7-2, with TRBD1 matching over 8 bases. Trimming cost V 5 bases and J 4 bases; bases outside gene matches: 5. The length of the CDR3 is 14 residues. Looked up from germline, CDR1 is SGHTA and CDR2 is FQGNSA. DNA of the CDR3: TGTGCCAGCAGCACACGGACAGGGTCAGATACGCAGTATTTT. It is translated as CASSTRTGSDTQYF.

This clonotype was observed a handful of times. V usage is TRBV5-1 and J usage is TRBJ2-5; 11 bases align to TRBD2. The germline gives CDR1 SGHRS, CDR2 YFSETQ. CDR3 size: 16 residues. With 2 bases clipped from V and 0 bases from J, the junction kept 3 bases outside the gene matches. CDR3 nucleotides: TGCGCCAGCAGCTTTGGGACTAGCGGATACCAAGAGACCCAGTACTTC. Translating it yields CASSFGTSGYQETQYF.

This chain joins TRBV11-2 and TRBJ2-7; 9 positions match TRBD1. There are 15 residues in the CDR3. J gave up 2 bases and V 1 base, and 3 bases lay outside the gene matches. Germline values: CDR1 SGHAT, CDR2 FQNNGV. This CDR3 reads CASSLARDRAYEQYF. In DNA form, the CDR3 reads TGTGCCAGCAGCTTAGCAAGGGACAGGGCCTACGAGCAGTACTTC.

This chain links TRBV4-1 with TRBJ2-1; 8 bases are a match to TRBD2. V lost 4 bases, J lost 0 bases, and 8 bases stayed unmatched. Germline CDR1 MGHRA, CDR2 YSYEKL. The length of the CDR3 is 17 residues. CDR3 region: CASSPVSGKSSYNEQFF. CDR3 sequence (DNA): TGCGCCAGCAGCCCCGTTAGCGGGAAGAGCTCCTACAATGAGCAGTTCTTC.

This clonotype came up a few times. The genes are TRBV7-3 and TRBJ1-2; D may be TRBD1 (6 bases). CDR1 is SGHTA, CDR2 FQGTGA, per germline. The CDR3 has 18 amino acids. V was cut by 3 bases and J by 4 bases, with 24 bases left in between. The CDR3: CASSFRAVSWGAPYGYTF. The CDR3 nucleotides are TGTGCCAGCAGCTTTCGGGCGGTATCTTGGGGGGCCCCCTATGGCTACACCTTC.

Only a few counts were recorded for this clonotype. This sequence joins TRBV6-2 or TRBV6-3 and TRBJ1-5; 8 bases match TRBD1. V lost 1 base, J lost 6 bases, and 8 bases stayed unmatched. Germline-derived CDR1 and CDR2 are MNHEY and SVGEGT. This CDR3 region has 16 residues. As DNA, the CDR3 is TGTGCCAGCAGTTACTACCCCTGGACAGGGACTCAGCCCCAGCATTTT. This translates into CASSYYPWTGTQPQHF.

DNA for the CDR3: TGTGCCAGCACTCATTTGACCGGGACTAGCGGCCGTACGCGCACAGATACGCAGTATTTT. It codes for CASTHLTGTSGRTRTDTQYF. This chain joins TRBV5-6 and TRBJ2-3, with 11 bases identical to TRBD2. The CDR3 runs 20 residues. Germline V gene data show CDR1 as SGHDT and CDR2 as YYEEEE. J was trimmed by 1 base and V by 6 bases; bases with no gene match: 19.

The chain has TRBV12-3 or TRBV12-4 and TRBJ1-5; D call uncertain. The ends were cut back, 3 bases at V and 6 bases at J, with 9 bases in the middle. This CDR3 has 13 residues. The chain's CDR3 is CASSLQTGQPQHF. The DNA of the CDR3 is TGTGCCAGCAGTTTGCAGACGGGTCAGCCCCAGCATTTT.

This clonotype showed up just a few times. This rearrangement joins TRBV19 to TRBJ1-1; tentative D call: TRBD1 (5 bases). Germline V gene data show CDR1 as LNHDA and CDR2 as SQIVND (reference sequence). The CDR3 loop spans 11 amino acids. V gave up 10 bases and J gave up 8 bases, with 14 bases separating them. The DNA of the CDR3 is TGTGCCACCGGGGCGGGCAGGGAAGCTTTCTTT. Protein sequence: CATGAGREAFF.

The CDR3 here is CSERRGEGYGYTF. Written as DNA, the CDR3 is TGCAGTGAGCGCAGGGGGGAAGGGTATGGCTACACCTTC. This chain links TRBV20-1 with TRBJ1-2, with TRBD1 matching 7 bases. CDR1 is DFQATT and CDR2 is SNEGSKA in the germline V gene (reference sequence). The CDR3 consists of 13 residues. The ends lost 7 bases at V and 5 bases at J; junction bases unmatched: 10.

This clonotype has only a few counts. The V call is TRBV5-1, the J call TRBJ2-3, with TRBD1 identical over 9 bases. The V and J ends lost 3 bases and 3 bases, in that order; junction bases with no gene match: 8. The germline V gene encodes CDR1 SGHRS and CDR2 YFSETQ. This CDR3 spans 16 amino acids. CDR3 protein: CASSSFTGGRTDTQYF. DNA of the CDR3: TGCGCCAGCAGCTCCTTTACAGGGGGCAGGACAGATACGCAGTATTTT.

This clonotype appeared a few times. The chain links TRBV12-3 or TRBV12-4 to TRBJ2-7; TRBD2 matches 14 bases. The CDR3 consists of 14 residues. V shed 6 bases and J 8 bases; nucleotides not matched to a gene: 6. The chain's CDR3 is CASSRGTSGSQQYF. CDR3 nucleotides: TGTGCCAGCAGCCGAGGGACTAGCGGGAGTCAGCAGTACTTC.

The chain is built from TRBV7-8 and TRBJ2-7; 9 nucleotides match TRBD1. Germline V CDR1 and CDR2: SGHVS, FQNEAQ. The trim removed 5 bases at V and 2 bases at J, leaving 10 bases unmatched. CDR3 length: 16 residues. The CDR3 protein is CASSITGGVGPYEQYF. The CDR3 nucleotides read TGTGCCAGCAGCATAACAGGGGGCGTAGGTCCCTACGAGCAGTACTTC.